This paragraph reports one TCR beta chain. This entry belongs to a study of blood T cell repertoires in COVID-19. The overall study: Whether acute or convalescent, the COVID-19 samples came from the United States, Italy and Spain. From T cells, B-cell-depleted T cells, or PBMCs came the material, which was cDNA or gDNA.

Authors' methods: Nucleated cell number was recorded as an estimate derived from reference gene primer amplification. Here immunoSEQ multiplex PCR was the method, and the copy in TCRdb shows in-frame clones only, minus some. The V and J calls and clone size are taken from that table; D and trimming were inferred from the DNA. Seen here are tens of thousands of clones, approximately 86% observed once, and the top ten hold roughly 30%. The TCR comes from a man aged 50 to 60 with acute or convalescent COVID-19. Sample: peripheral blood.

The CDR3 DNA reads TGTGCCAGCAGCTTATCAACAGGGGACTACGAGCAGTACTTC. This encodes CASSLSTGDYEQYF. The chain joins TRBV7-3 to TRBJ2-7, with 7 positions matching TRBD1. The CDR3 is 14 amino acids. The V gene end was trimmed by 2 bases and the J gene end by 3 bases; junction bases not matched to a gene: 4. From germline, CDR1 is SGHTA and CDR2 FQGTGA.